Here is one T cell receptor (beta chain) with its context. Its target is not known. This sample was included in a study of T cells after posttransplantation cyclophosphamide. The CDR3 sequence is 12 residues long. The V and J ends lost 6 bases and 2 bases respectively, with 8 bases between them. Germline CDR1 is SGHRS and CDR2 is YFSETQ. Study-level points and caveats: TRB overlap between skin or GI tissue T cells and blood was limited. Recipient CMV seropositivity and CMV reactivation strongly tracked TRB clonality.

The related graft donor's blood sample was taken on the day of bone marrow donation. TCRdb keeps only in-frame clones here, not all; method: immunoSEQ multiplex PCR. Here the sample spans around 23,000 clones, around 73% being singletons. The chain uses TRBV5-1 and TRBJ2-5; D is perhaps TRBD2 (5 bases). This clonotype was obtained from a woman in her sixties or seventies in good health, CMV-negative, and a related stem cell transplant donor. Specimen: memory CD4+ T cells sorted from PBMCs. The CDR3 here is CASTPGQETQYF. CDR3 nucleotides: TGCGCCAGCACTCCGGGGCAAGAGACCCAGTACTTC. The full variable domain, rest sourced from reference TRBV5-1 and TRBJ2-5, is KAGVTQTPRYLIKTRGQQVTLSCSPISGHRSVSWYQQTPGQGLQFLFEYFSETQRNKGNFPGRFSGRQFSNSRSEMNVSTLELGDSALYLCASTPGQETQYFGPGTRLLVL.